Below, 6 T cell receptor beta chains from the same sample are listed, as sequenced in a study of blood T cells in healthy people across ages. A second PCR of about 6 to 12 cycles used a sample-barcoded 5' primer and a J-beta primer mix. TCRdb recomputed calls from the 5' RACE reads with MiXCR, one row per CDR3 protein. The data hold about 640,000 distinct CDR3 sequences, with about 43% observed a single time. Material for sequencing was blood. The origin of the receptors is an elderly man in good health.

This clonotype has a handful of counts. This rearrangement joins TRBV28 to TRBJ2-7, with D perhaps TRBD1 (6 bases). The CDR3 spans 15 residues. The germline V gene encodes CDR1 MDHEN and CDR2 SYDVKM. V was cut by 5 bases and J by 1 base, with 15 bases left in between. The CDR3 nucleotides are TGTGCCAGCAGTCCAGGGGACCACTCTTCCTACGAGCAGTACTTC. As protein: CASSPGDHSSYEQYF.

V gene TRBV15 combines with J gene TRBJ2-5, with TRBD1 identical over 9 bases. Germline V gene data show CDR1 as LNHNV and CDR2 as YYDKDF (reference sequence). J gave up 11 bases and V 1 base, and 14 bases lay outside the gene matches. The CDR3 totals 16 residues. The CDR3 nucleotides read TGTGCCACCAGCAGAGCGGGACAGGGCCCCTACAATGAGCAGTACTTC. This translates into CATSRAGQGPYNEQYF.

This chain links TRBV7-9 with TRBJ2-1, with D perhaps matching TRBD1 (6 bases). The CDR3 covers 14 residues. The V end lost 5 bases, the J end lost 9 bases, and 17 bases lay between the germline ends. In germline, CDR1 is SEHNR, CDR2 FQNEAQ (reference sequence). This CDR3 reads CASSPGMGHIEQFF. In nucleotides, the CDR3 is TGTGCCAGCAGCCCTGGAATGGGACACATTGAGCAGTTCTTC.

This clonotype appeared many times. The chain combines TRBV29-1 with TRBJ1-2; TRBD1 aligns across 8 bases. This CDR3 region has 14 residues. The germline V gene encodes CDR1 SQVTM and CDR2 ANQGSEA. Losses at the gene ends were 3 bases for V and 3 bases for J; bases not matched to a gene: 6. CDR3 residues: CSVEGQDADYGYTF. CDR3 in DNA: TGCAGCGTTGAGGGACAGGACGCGGACTATGGCTACACCTTC.

V and J are TRBV20-1 and TRBJ2-7, with 12 positions matching TRBD2. Germline lookup yields CDR1 DFQATT and CDR2 SNEGSKA (reference sequence). The ends lost 6 bases at V and 0 bases at J; junction bases unmatched: 3. The CDR3 runs 14 residues. The CDR3 nucleotides are TGCAGTGCAAGGACTAGCGGGGTCTCCTACGAGCAGTACTTC. Protein: CSARTSGVSYEQYF.

The chain employs TRBV6-2 or TRBV6-3 and TRBJ2-5; maybe TRBD1 (6 bases). The DNA end favors TRBJ2-7, so the J call may be wrong. This CDR3 region has 13 residues. Germline V gene sequence: CDR1 MNHEY, CDR2 SVGEGT. The DNA of the CDR3 is TGTGCCAGCCGAGGGACATTTACCGACGAGCAGTACTTC. Protein sequence: CASRGTFTDEQYF.